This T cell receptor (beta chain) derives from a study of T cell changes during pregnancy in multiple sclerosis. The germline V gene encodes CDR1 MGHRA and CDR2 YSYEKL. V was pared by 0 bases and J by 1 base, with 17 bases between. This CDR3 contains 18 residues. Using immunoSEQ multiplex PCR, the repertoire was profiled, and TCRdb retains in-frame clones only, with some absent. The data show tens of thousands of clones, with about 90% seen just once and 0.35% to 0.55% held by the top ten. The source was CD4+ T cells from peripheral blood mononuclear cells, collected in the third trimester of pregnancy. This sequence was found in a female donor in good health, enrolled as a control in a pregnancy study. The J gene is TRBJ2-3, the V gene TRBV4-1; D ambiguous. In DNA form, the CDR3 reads TGCGCCAGCAGCCAAGACGGCGGATTGGGTAGAGGCACAGATACGCAGTATTTT. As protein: CASSQDGGLGRGTDTQYF.